Included here is one TCR beta chain sequence, with context. These data are taken from a study of T-cell memory formation after mild COVID-19. MiXCR, applied by TCRdb to the 5' RACE reads, yields one record per CDR3 protein. The table includes about 400,000 distinct CDR3 sequences, more than 20% detected once. This TCR was recovered from an adult woman who had mild COVID-19 (a few samples of this study predate the infection). Cell type and time point are not known. The sample taken for sequencing was PBMCs or a T cell subset sorted from them (not recorded which).

CDR3 in amino acids: CSAQIAGGTPYEQYF. CDR3 nucleotides: TGCAGTGCCCAAATAGCGGGAGGGACTCCGTACGAGCAGTACTTC. The chain combines TRBV20-1 with TRBJ2-7; TRBD2 matches 11 bases. Germline V gene sequence: CDR1 DFQATT, CDR2 SNEGSKA (reference sequence). The CDR3 runs 15 residues. V shed 6 bases, J shed 4 bases, and the junction held 11 bases outside the gene matches.